The source of this T cell receptor (beta chain) is a study of post-analysis software for immune sequencing data. The TCR beta cDNA libraries carried unique molecular identifiers. Each CDR3 protein is one row after TCRdb ran MiXCR on the PCR reads. The data contain 170,000 or so distinct CDR3 sequences, 25% to 35% of them singletons. Study-wide results and caveats: Controls showed lower frequencies than patients for roughly 5 TRBV segments, and TRBV5-6, TRBV5-1 and TRBV20-1 were among these. When the samples were clustered directly with F measure, those that had been prepared in the same batch showed strong co-clustering.

As regards this clonotype: Its specificity is not known.

The CDR3 is 13 amino acids. Trimming shortened V by 3 bases and J by 6 bases, and 11 bases separated the two germline ends. Per the germline V gene, CDR1 is KGHSH and CDR2 is LQKENI. The source of this sequence is a girl aged 10 to 17 with multiple sclerosis. Sequenced sample: blood. The chain uses TRBV18 and TRBJ1-1, with D perhaps matching TRBD1 (5 bases). CDR3 region: CASSPMRDAEAFF. The CDR3 DNA is TGTGCCAGCTCACCCATGAGGGACGCTGAAGCTTTCTTT.